These 18 T cell receptor beta chains were sequenced from one sample in a study of T cell responses to AZD1222 COVID-19 vaccine. Clones were read by immunoSEQ multiplex PCR, and TCRdb kept only the in-frame ones, dropping some. The sample consists of 85,000 or so clones, 80% to 90% of them appearing once. The source was peripheral blood, collected on day 0 of AZD1222 vaccination. Receptors originate from an adult in good health.

The chain has TRBV19 and TRBJ1-1; D remains unclear. The V end lost 8 bases, the J end lost 0 bases, and 19 bases lay between the germline ends. CDR1 is LNHDA, CDR2 SQIVND, per germline (reference sequence). The CDR3 length is 16 residues. The chain's CDR3 is CASRSVTVNLNTEAFF. CDR3 nucleotide sequence: TGTGCCAGTCGGTCGGTGACGGTGAATTTGAACACTGAAGCTTTCTTT. Full variable domain (remainder filled in from reference TRBV19 and TRBJ1-1): DGGITQSPKYLFRKEGQNVTLSCEQNLNHDAMYWYRQDPGQGLRLIYYSQIVNDFQKGDIAEGYSVSREKKESFPLTVTSAQKNPTAFYLCASRSVTVNLNTEAFFGQGTRLTVV.

The chain joins TRBV30 to TRBJ1-6; D might be TRBD1 (6 bases). V was trimmed by 6 bases and J by 0 bases, leaving 12 bases between them. The CDR3 loop spans 15 amino acids. Per the germline V gene, CDR1 is GTSNPN and CDR2 is SVGIG (reference sequence). CDR3 nucleotide sequence: TGTGCCTGTAAAATAGGGGGCTCCTATAATTCACCCCTCCACTTT. This translates into CACKIGGSYNSPLHF.

The chain combines TRBV6-1 with TRBJ2-5; TRBD2 matches 10 bases. V gave up 2 bases and J gave up 5 bases; unmatched junction bases: 5. There are 15 residues in the CDR3. From germline, CDR1 is MNHNS and CDR2 SASEGT. CDR3 sequence: CASSEYPSGGETQYF. The CDR3 nucleotides are TGTGCCAGCAGTGAATACCCTAGCGGGGGTGAGACCCAGTACTTC.

The CDR3 nucleotides read TGTGCCAGCAGTCGTCCCTCCAATACGCAGTATTTT. Translation: CASSRPSNTQYF. The chain links TRBV27 to TRBJ2-3; D uncertain. Germline V gene lookup returns CDR1 MNHEY and CDR2 SMNVEV (reference sequence). Trimming pared 5 bases from V and 7 bases from J, leaving 10 bases between. The CDR3 extends over 12 amino acids.

As concerns this clone: The junction shows a germline mismatch at one end, possibly a read error. The chain has TRBV9 and TRBJ2-3, with TRBD1 matching over 8 bases. The CDR3 runs to 14 residues. Looked up from germline, CDR1 is SGDLS and CDR2 is YYNGEE. CDR3 protein: CAGSVKDRADTQYF. The CDR3 DNA is TGTGCCGGCAGCGTTAAGGACAGGGCAGATACGCAGTATTTT.

The chain links TRBV28 to TRBJ1-1; 7 positions match TRBD1. The junction had 9 bases not matched to a gene; V was cut back by 6 bases and J by 2 bases. CDR1 is MDHEN, CDR2 SYDVKM, per germline. The CDR3 has 15 residues. The CDR3 DNA reads TGTGCCAGCAGCTTCATCGGACAGGCCAACACTGAAGCTTTCTTT. This encodes CASSFIGQANTEAFF. Full variable domain (remainder filled in from reference TRBV28 and TRBJ1-1): DVKVTQSSRYLVKRTGEKVFLECVQDMDHENMFWYRQDPGLGLRLIYFSYDVKMKEKGDIPEGYSVSREKKERFSLILESASTNQTSMYLCASSFIGQANTEAFFGQGTRLTVV.

The chain links TRBV6-5 to TRBJ1-2; tentatively, D is TRBD1 (5 bases). Germline CDR1 and CDR2: MNHEY and SVGAGI. V was cut by 10 bases and J by 2 bases, with 14 bases left in between. This CDR3 is 13 amino acids long. CDR3 region: CAISRELNYGYTF. The DNA for the CDR3 is TGTGCCATCTCCAGGGAGTTAAACTATGGCTACACCTTC.

The chain couples TRBV10-2 to TRBJ2-3; the match to TRBD2 covers 8 bases. Germline CDR1 and CDR2: WSHSY and SAAADI. The CDR3 consists of 17 residues. The junction had 18 bases not matched to a gene; V was cut back by 8 bases and J by 5 bases. CDR3 nucleotides: TGCGCCAGCCTCGGCATCTCGCGGGGGGCTATCCTAGATACGCAGTATTTT. Protein product: CASLGISRGAILDTQYF.

DNA of the CDR3: TGTGCCATCAGTGAGTGGAGGGGGGCTAGGAATGAGCAGTTCTTC. This encodes CAISEWRGARNEQFF. V usage is TRBV10-3 and J usage is TRBJ2-1; the D call may be TRBD1 or TRBD2 (6 bases each). This CDR3 is 15 amino acids long. V was pared by 1 base and J by 7 bases, with 14 bases between. Germline V gene data show CDR1 as ENHRY and CDR2 as SYGVKD.

The chain combines TRBV7-2 with TRBJ2-1; 12 nucleotides line up with TRBD2. The V segment lost 6 bases and the J segment 0 bases; nucleotides outside the gene matches: 9. Germline CDR1 SGHTA, CDR2 FQGNSA. This CDR3 spans 18 amino acids. The CDR3 DNA sequence: TGTGCCAGCAGGTCCGGGACTAGCGGGTCGAGCTCCTACAATGAGCAGTTCTTC. As protein: CASRSGTSGSSSYNEQFF.

The V gene is TRBV10-3, the J gene TRBJ2-7; 10 positions agree with TRBD1. The CDR3 totals 11 residues. Germline V gene lookup returns CDR1 ENHRY and CDR2 SYGVKD. V was clipped by 9 bases and J by 6 bases; unmatched bases: 2. CDR3 bases: TGTGCCATGGGACAGGGGACCGAGCAGTACTTC. This translates into CAMGQGTEQYF.

The chain employs TRBV5-1 and TRBJ2-7, with D perhaps matching TRBD1 or TRBD2 (7 bases each). Germline-derived CDR1 and CDR2 are SGHRS and YFSETQ. V was clipped by 1 base and J by 3 bases, with 17 bases between them. CDR3 size: 16 residues. In DNA form, the CDR3 reads TGCGCCAGCAGCTTGTCCATCCAGGGGGAGGGCTACGAGCAGTACTTC. Translated: CASSLSIQGEGYEQYF.

V and J are TRBV11-1 and TRBJ2-7, with D tentatively TRBD1 (6 bases). Germline lookup yields CDR1 SGHAT and CDR2 FQDESV (reference sequence). The V end lost 5 bases, the J end lost 0 bases, and 14 bases lay between the germline ends. This CDR3 has 15 amino acids. CDR3 DNA sequence: TGTGCCAGCAGCAGTCGGGACATGACCTCCTACGAGCAGTACTTC. It is translated as CASSSRDMTSYEQYF. Full variable domain (outside the CDR3, taken from reference TRBV11-1 and TRBJ2-7): EAEVAQSPRYKITEKSQAVAFWCDPISGHATLYWYRQILGQGPELLVQFQDESVVDDSQLPKDRFSAERLKGVDSTLKIQPAELGDSAMYLCASSSRDMTSYEQYFGPGTRLTVT.

J is TRBJ2-1 and V is TRBV6-2 or TRBV6-3; 11 bases agree with TRBD2. CDR3 length: 20 residues. The V segment lost 2 bases and the J segment 0 bases; nucleotides outside the gene matches: 12. Germline loops: CDR1 MNHEY, CDR2 SVGEGT. The CDR3 reads CASSYPRLAGGLSSYNEQFF. DNA for the CDR3: TGTGCCAGCAGTTACCCCCGGCTAGCGGGGGGCCTTAGCTCCTACAATGAGCAGTTCTTC.

With respect to this clone: Other DNA sequences from this sample encode an identical CDR3 as well. The CDR3 here is CASSLSTRNYGYTF. DNA of the CDR3: TGTGCCAGCAGTTTATCTACACGGAACTATGGCTACACCTTC. The J gene is TRBJ1-2, the V gene TRBV27; D is ambiguous. The V end was cut by 0 bases, the J end by 2 bases, with 7 bases between. The CDR3 is 14 amino acids. Germline CDR1 MNHEY, CDR2 SMNVEV (reference sequence).

The chain has TRBV6-2 or TRBV6-3 and TRBJ1-5; D call uncertain. V was clipped by 2 bases and J by 0 bases, with 5 bases between them. Germline CDR1 is MNHEY and CDR2 is SVGEGT. This CDR3 comprises 14 residues. The CDR3 coding sequence is TGTGCCAGCAGTTACGGGAATAGCAATCAGCCCCAGCATTTT. Protein sequence: CASSYGNSNQPQHF.

The chain is built from TRBV11-2 and TRBJ2-7; D uncertain. Germline V gene data show CDR1 as SGHAT and CDR2 as FQNNGV. This CDR3 contains 13 residues. V lost 3 bases and J lost 1, with 7 bases in between. In DNA, the CDR3 is TGTGCCAGCAGCTTCTCCAGGTCCTACGAGCAGTACTTC. This encodes CASSFSRSYEQYF.

The CDR3, as DNA: TGTGCCAGCAGTTTCCAGGGGGCGTTCGGCCACGAGCAGTACTTC. It is translated as CASSFQGAFGHEQYF. The V call is TRBV6-5, the J call TRBJ2-7, with 8 bases fitting TRBD1. Germline values: CDR1 MNHEY, CDR2 SVGAGI. Germline trimming cut 4 bases from V and 5 bases from J; bases unmatched to any gene: 10. CDR3 size: 15 residues.